These T cell receptor beta chains were read from a single sample in a study of cytomegalovirus exposure and HLA in healthy donors. Profiled with immunoSEQ multiplex PCR; TCRdb holds only in-frame clones, not every one. The table has about 57,000 clones, approximately 93% seen once. The specimen was PBMCs. The receptors derive from a woman younger than 35 in good health and CMV-seronegative. Both conserved end residues are part of each CDR3. Fields, in order: V gene, D gene, J gene, clone size, CDR3 DNA, CDR3 protein. The D gene is left open where the match is weak. Size tells how often a clone was seen (once, few, many) or the class of an expanded clone, and some rows leave it out.

TRBV29-1,.,TRBJ1-1,.,TGCAGCGTAATAAGAAACACGGGCACTGAAGCTTTCTTT,CSVIRNTGTEAFF
TRBV7-2,.,TRBJ2-7,.,TGTGCCAGCAGCTTAGACGTTGAGGCTTCAATCTACGAGCAGTACTTC,CASSLDVEASIYEQYF
TRBV27,.,TRBJ2-7,.,TGTGCCAGCAGTCGACGGGGGAGCGTGTCACACGAGCAGTACTTC,CASSRRGSVSHEQYF
TRBV21-1,.,TRBJ1-2,.,TGTGCCAGCAGCAAAGTCGGCAGGGAAGCTAACTATGGCTACACCTTC,CASSKVGREANYGYTF
TRBV11-2,.,TRBJ2-5,.,TGTGCCAGCAGCTTAGTCCGCGTCCCAAAAGAGACCCAGTACTTC,CASSLVRVPKETQYF
TRBV19,.,TRBJ2-3,.,TGTGCCAGTAGTATGAGGCGAGGAGGGGCCACCACAGATACGCAGTATTTT,CASSMRRGGATTDTQYF
TRBV10-3,.,TRBJ2-5,.,TGTGCCATCAGTGAACCAAGCGGCCGAGAGACCCAGTACTTC,CAISEPSGRETQYF
TRBV9,TRBD2,TRBJ2-1,.,TGTGCCAGCAGCGTGTGGGGAGGGCCCCTAAATGAGCAGTTCTTC,CASSVWGGPLNEQFF
TRBV7-7,.,TRBJ2-7,.,TGTGCCAGCAGCTTATCCGCGGGGTTCTCCGACGAGCAGTACTTC,CASSLSAGFSDEQYF
TRBV5-1,TRBD1,TRBJ2-2,.,TGCGCCAGCAGCCAAACAGGGGGCCTCGGGGAGCTGTTTTTT,CASSQTGGLGELFF
TRBV5-6,.,TRBJ2-5,.,TGTGCCAGCAGCTTGATTTCCCGGGGCCAAGAGACCCAGTACTTC,CASSLISRGQETQYF
TRBV5-4,.,TRBJ2-5,.,TGTGCCAGCAGCTTGAAGCGGAACCCGTACCAAGAGACCCAGTACTTC,CASSLKRNPYQETQYF
TRBV2,.,TRBJ1-1,.,TGTGCCAGCAGGACGGACAGTATGATCACTGAAGCTTTCTTT,CASRTDSMITEAFF
TRBV6-5,TRBD1,TRBJ1-2,.,TGTGCCAGCTCTCAAACAGGGGGCCGCTATGGCTACACCTTC,CASSQTGGRYGYTF
TRBV9,TRBD2,TRBJ2-3,once,TGTGCCAGCAGCGGGGGGACTAGGGGAGGTACAGATACGCAGTATTTT,CASSGGTRGGTDTQYF
TRBV19,.,TRBJ2-1,.,TGTGCCAGTAGTATAGCGGGGGTCTTTGACAATGAGCAGTTCTTC,CASSIAGVFDNEQFF
TRBV25-1,.,TRBJ1-2,.,TGTGCCAGCAGTGGTTCGTATAACACTAACTATGGCTACACCTTC,CASSGSYNTNYGYTF
TRBV5-4,.,TRBJ1-1,.,TGTGCCAGCAGCTTGGATTTGGGGGGGTTGAACACTGAAGCTTTCTTT,CASSLDLGGLNTEAFF
TRBV9,TRBD2,TRBJ2-7,.,TGTGCCAGCAGCCCATTTGGGGGGGGATTCTCCTACGAGCAGTACTTC,CASSPFGGGFSYEQYF
TRBV5-4,TRBD2,TRBJ2-5,.,TGTGCCAGCAGCGTTCCGACTAGCGGGAGGGAGACCCAGTACTTC,CASSVPTSGRETQYF
TRBV6-6,.,TRBJ2-1,.,TGTGCCAGCAACCAGGTCCTAGGCGGGGAGCAGTTCTTC,CASNQVLGGEQFF
TRBV7-3,TRBD1,TRBJ2-1,.,TGTGCCAGCAGCTTATGGGGGACAGGGGGCAATGAGCAGTTCTTC,CASSLWGTGGNEQFF
TRBV4-2,.,TRBJ1-2,.,TGTGCCAGCAGCCGAGCCCGGGAAACTAACTATGGCTACACCTTC,CASSRARETNYGYTF
TRBV19,TRBD1,TRBJ1-5,.,TGTGCCAGTAGGGACAGGGGGAAGGAGCCCCAGCATTTT,CASRDRGKEPQHF